Reported below is one TCR beta chain. This specimen belongs to a study of blood T cell repertoires in COVID-19. As for the study in general: Material from acute and convalescent COVID-19 was sourced from the United States, Italy and Spain. PBMCs, B-cell-depleted T cells, or T cells provided the cDNA or gDNA that made up the material.

This CDR3 is 14 amino acids long. Unmatched junction bases numbered 4, after V lost 0 bases and J lost 8 bases. Germline V gene sequence: CDR1 MNHEY, CDR2 SVGAGI. In the authors' methods: How many nucleated cells were present was estimated from reference gene primer amplification. The method was immunoSEQ multiplex PCR; TCRdb's version includes in-frame clones alone and lacks a portion of them. The V and J calls and clone size come from that table; D and trimming were worked out from the DNA. The sample records around 190,000 clones, 75% to 85% being singletons. The material sequenced was peripheral blood. The chain has TRBV6-5 and TRBJ2-4; 7 bases line up with TRBD2. The sequence derives from a man in his 60s with acute or convalescent COVID-19. CDR3 DNA: TGTGCCAGCAGTTACTCGGGGGGAGGGGACATTCAGTACTTC. This codes for CASSYSGGGDIQYF.